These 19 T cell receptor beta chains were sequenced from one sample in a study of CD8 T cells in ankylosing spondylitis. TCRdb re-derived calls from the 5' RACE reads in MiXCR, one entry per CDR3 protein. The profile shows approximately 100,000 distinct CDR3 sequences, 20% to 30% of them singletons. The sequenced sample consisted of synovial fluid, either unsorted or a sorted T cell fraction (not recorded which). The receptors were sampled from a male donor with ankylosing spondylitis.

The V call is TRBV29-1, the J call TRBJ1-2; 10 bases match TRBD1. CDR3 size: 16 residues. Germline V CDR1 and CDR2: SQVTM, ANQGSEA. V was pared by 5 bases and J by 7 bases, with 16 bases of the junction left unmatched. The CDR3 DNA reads TGCAGCGTTCTTCCGTCTCCGGGACAGGGGATCGCTGGCTACACCTTC. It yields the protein CSVLPSPGQGIAGYTF.

The CDR3 sequence: CSVVPAATQTYEQYV. CDR3 DNA sequence: TGCAGTGTCGTTCCGGCGGCAACACAAACCTACGAGCAGTACGTC. This chain joins TRBV20-1 and TRBJ2-7; D is unresolved. Germline V gene lookup returns CDR1 DFQATT and CDR2 SNEGSKA (reference sequence). This CDR3 region has 15 residues. V lost 7 bases and J 2 bases, leaving 21 bases between the germline ends.

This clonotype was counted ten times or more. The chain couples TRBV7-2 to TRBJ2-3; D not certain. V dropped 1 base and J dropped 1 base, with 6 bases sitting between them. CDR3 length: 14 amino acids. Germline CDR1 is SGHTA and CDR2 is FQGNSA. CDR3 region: CASSLVVRTDTQYF. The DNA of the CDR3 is TGTGCCAGCAGCTTAGTCGTCCGCACAGATACGCAGTATTTT.

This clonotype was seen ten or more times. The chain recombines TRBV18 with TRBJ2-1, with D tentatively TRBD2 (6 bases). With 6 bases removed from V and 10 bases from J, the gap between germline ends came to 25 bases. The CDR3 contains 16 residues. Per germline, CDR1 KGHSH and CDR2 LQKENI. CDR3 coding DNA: TGTGCCAGCTCGCCATCGGGGGTTAGCGGAGCCCTCGAGCAGTTCTTC. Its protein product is CASSPSGVSGALEQFF. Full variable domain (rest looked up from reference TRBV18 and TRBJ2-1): NAGVMQNPRHLVRRRGQEARLRCSPMKGHSHVYWYRQLPEEGLKFMVYLQKENIIDESGMPKERFSAEFPKEGPSILRIQQVVRGDSAAYFCASSPSGVSGALEQFFGPGTRLTVL.

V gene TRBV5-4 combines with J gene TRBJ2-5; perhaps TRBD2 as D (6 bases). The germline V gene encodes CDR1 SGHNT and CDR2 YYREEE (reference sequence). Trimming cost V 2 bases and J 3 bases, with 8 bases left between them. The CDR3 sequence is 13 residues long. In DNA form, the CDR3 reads TGTGCCAGCAGCTTAACTAGCAAAGAGACCCAGTACTTC. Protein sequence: CASSLTSKETQYF.

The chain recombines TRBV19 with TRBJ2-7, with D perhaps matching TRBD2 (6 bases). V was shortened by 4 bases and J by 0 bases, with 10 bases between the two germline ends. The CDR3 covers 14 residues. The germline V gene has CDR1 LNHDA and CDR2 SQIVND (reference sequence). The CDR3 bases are TGTGCCAGTAGTAAGGCTAGCGCCTCCTACGAGCAGTACTTC. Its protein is CASSKASASYEQYF.

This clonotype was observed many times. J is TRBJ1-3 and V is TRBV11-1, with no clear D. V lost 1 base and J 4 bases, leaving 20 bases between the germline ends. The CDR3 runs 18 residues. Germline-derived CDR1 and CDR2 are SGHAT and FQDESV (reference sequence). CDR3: CASSLGLGSTGRGNTIYF. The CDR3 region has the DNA TGTGCCAGCAGCTTAGGGTTAGGCTCCACGGGCAGAGGAAACACCATATATTTT.

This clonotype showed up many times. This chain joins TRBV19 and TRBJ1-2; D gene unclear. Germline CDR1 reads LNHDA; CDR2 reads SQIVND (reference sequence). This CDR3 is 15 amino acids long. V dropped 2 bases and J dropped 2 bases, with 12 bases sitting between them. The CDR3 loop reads CASSIWSGRNYGYTF. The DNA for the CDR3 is TGTGCCAGTAGTATATGGTCCGGGAGGAACTATGGCTACACCTTC.

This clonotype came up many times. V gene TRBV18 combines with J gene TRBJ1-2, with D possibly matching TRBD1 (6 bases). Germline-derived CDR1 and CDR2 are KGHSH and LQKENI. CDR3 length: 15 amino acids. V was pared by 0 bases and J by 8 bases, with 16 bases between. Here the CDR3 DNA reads TGTGCCAGCTCACCACCGGGGGCGAATTCCCGGGGCTACACCTTC. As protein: CASSPPGANSRGYTF.

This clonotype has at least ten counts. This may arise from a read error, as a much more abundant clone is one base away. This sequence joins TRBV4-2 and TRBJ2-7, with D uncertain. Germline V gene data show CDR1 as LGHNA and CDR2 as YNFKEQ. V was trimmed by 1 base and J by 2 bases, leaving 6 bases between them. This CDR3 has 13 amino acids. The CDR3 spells CASSQVGTYEQYF. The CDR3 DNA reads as TGTGCCAGCAGCCAAGTGGGGACCTACGAGCAGTACTTC.

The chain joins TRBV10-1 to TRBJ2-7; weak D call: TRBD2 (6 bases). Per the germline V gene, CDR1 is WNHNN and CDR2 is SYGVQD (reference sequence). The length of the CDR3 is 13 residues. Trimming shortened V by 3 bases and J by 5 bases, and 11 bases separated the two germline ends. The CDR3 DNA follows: TGCGCCAGCAGTGAAGGAGGGGTCAACGAGCAGTACGTC. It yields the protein CASSEGGVNEQYV.

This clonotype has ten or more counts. The CDR3 here is CASSLNVDGTTDTQYF. The CDR3 nucleotides read TGTGCCAGCAGCCTAAACGTGGACGGAACCACAGATACGCAGTATTTT. This sequence joins TRBV7-8 and TRBJ2-3; D is unresolved. The CDR3 is made up of 16 amino acids. Germline V gives CDR1 SGHVS, CDR2 FQNEAQ. V lost 5 bases and J lost 2, with 17 bases in between.

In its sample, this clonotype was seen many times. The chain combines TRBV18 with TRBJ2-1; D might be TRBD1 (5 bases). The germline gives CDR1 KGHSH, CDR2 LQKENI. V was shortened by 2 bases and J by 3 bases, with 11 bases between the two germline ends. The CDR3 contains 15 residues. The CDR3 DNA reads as TGTGCCAGCTCACCAACAGACAGTTTCTACAATGAGCAGTTCTTC. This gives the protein CASSPTDSFYNEQFF.

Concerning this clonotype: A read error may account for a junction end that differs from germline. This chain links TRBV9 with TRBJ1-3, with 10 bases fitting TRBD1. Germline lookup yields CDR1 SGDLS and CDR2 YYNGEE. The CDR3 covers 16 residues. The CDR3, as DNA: TGTGTCAGCTGCTATGGGACAGGGGCCTCTGGAAACACCATATATTTT. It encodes CVSCYGTGASGNTIYF.

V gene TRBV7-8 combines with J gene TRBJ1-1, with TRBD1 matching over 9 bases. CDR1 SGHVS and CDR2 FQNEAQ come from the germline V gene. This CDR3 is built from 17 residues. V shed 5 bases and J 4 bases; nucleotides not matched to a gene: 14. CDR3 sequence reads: CASSRVRDRVWGTEAFF. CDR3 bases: TGTGCCAGCAGCCGTGTCCGGGACAGGGTCTGGGGCACTGAAGCTTTCTTT.

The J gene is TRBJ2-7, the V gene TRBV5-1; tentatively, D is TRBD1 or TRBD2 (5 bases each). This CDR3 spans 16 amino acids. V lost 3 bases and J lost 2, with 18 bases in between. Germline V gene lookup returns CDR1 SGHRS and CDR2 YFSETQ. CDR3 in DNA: TGCGCCAGCAGCTCCGGGGCGGGCACAGCGGCCTACGAGCAGTACTTC. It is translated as CASSSGAGTAAYEQYF.

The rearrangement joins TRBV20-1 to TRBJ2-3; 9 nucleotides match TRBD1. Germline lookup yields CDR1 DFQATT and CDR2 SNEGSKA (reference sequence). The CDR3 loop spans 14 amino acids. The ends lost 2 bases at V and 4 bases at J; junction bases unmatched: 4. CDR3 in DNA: TGCAGTGCTAGAAGACAGGGGGGACCAGATACGCAGTATTTT. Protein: CSARRQGGPDTQYF.

The CDR3 nucleotides are TGCGCCAGCAGCTTGGCGACCACCTTGAACACTGAAGCTTTCTTT. It yields the protein CASSLATTLNTEAFF. The chain is built from TRBV5-1 and TRBJ1-1; D uncertain. V was trimmed by 0 bases and J by 0 bases, leaving 9 bases between them. Germline loops: CDR1 SGHRS, CDR2 YFSETQ. The CDR3 sequence is 15 residues long. The variable domain in full, completed from reference TRBV5-1 and TRBJ1-1, reads KAGVTQTPRYLIKTRGQQVTLSCSPISGHRSVSWYQQTPGQGLQFLFEYFSETQRNKGNFPGRFSGRQFSNSRSEMNVSTLELGDSALYLCASSLATTLNTEAFFGQGTRLTVV.

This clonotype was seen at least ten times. CDR3 in DNA: TGTGCCACCAGCTCCACGGACTCAGTGGAGGTGTACGAAAAACTGTTTTTT. Its protein is CATSSTDSVEVYEKLFF. The chain employs TRBV15 and TRBJ1-4, with D hard to call. V was pared by 5 bases and J by 8 bases, with 24 bases between. Looked up from germline, CDR1 is LNHNV and CDR2 is YYDKDF (reference sequence). This CDR3 is 17 amino acids long.